A single sample is the source of the 26 T cell receptor beta chains below, sequenced in a study of cytomegalovirus exposure and HLA in healthy donors (dated by TCRdb to 2017 to 2019). The library was made by the immunoSEQ multiplex PCR assay. The multiplex PCR relied on a mix of 60 forward primers for TCR Vbeta segments and 13 reverse primers for TCR Jbeta segments. This immuneACCESS table, as held by TCRdb, lists in-frame sequences with V and J called but not all clones. Of the missing ones, under half trace to an unresolved V gene in checked studies; the others have no known cause. The sample table contains 150,000 to 200,000 clones; only one count was recorded for roughly 80% of them. The leading ten clones occupy roughly 1.6% of the sample. The sample consisted of PBMCs. The receptors were gathered from a young woman in good health and CMV-seronegative.

V gene TRBV27 combines with J gene TRBJ2-1; 14 bases line up with TRBD2. With 5 bases clipped from V and 7 bases from J, the junction kept 7 bases outside the gene matches. The CDR3 is 16 amino acids. From germline, CDR1 is MNHEY and CDR2 SMNVEV (reference sequence). The DNA of the CDR3 is TGTGCCAGCAGTAACCGACTAGCGGGAGGGGAGAATGAGCAGTTCTTC. It yields the protein CASSNRLAGGENEQFF.

This clone was counted only a few times. The genes are TRBV27 and TRBJ2-2; D not certain. Trimming removed 3 bases from V and 7 bases from J, with 9 bases in between. The CDR3 is 13 amino acids. CDR1 and CDR2 from the germline V gene are MNHEY and SMNVEV (reference sequence). The DNA for the CDR3 is TGTGCCAGCAGTTTCATCCTCGGCGGGGAGCTGTTTTTT. Translating it yields CASSFILGGELFF.

The genes are TRBV2 and TRBJ2-1; the match to TRBD2 covers 8 bases. V was clipped by 5 bases and J by 0 bases; unmatched bases: 21. Germline-derived CDR1 and CDR2 are SNHLY and FYNNEI. CDR3 size: 21 residues. Written as DNA, the CDR3 is TGTGCCAGCAGTTCCCCCGATGGGACTAGTTTCGGGGAAGGCTCCTACAATGAGCAGTTCTTC. Translated, it gives CASSSPDGTSFGEGSYNEQFF.

This chain connects TRBV7-2 to TRBJ2-2, with TRBD1 identical over 10 bases. Unmatched junction bases numbered 6, after V lost 5 bases and J lost 6 bases. The length of the CDR3 is 15 residues. Germline V CDR1 and CDR2: SGHTA, FQGNSA. CDR3 amino acids: CASSPTGGASGELFF. CDR3 sequence (DNA): TGTGCCAGCAGCCCGACAGGGGGCGCATCCGGGGAGCTGTTTTTT.

This sequence joins TRBV29-1 and TRBJ2-4, with 7 bases aligning to TRBD2. V lost 7 bases, J lost 1 base, and 7 bases stayed unmatched. Germline CDR1 is SQVTM and CDR2 is ANQGSEA. The CDR3 runs 14 residues. The CDR3 coding sequence is TGCAGCGCTGGGGAGGGGTATGCCAAAAACATTCAGTACTTC. It translates to CSAGEGYAKNIQYF.

The chain uses TRBV5-1 and TRBJ1-6; D is unclear. V dropped 0 bases and J dropped 0 bases, with 10 bases sitting between them. In germline, CDR1 is SGHRS, CDR2 YFSETQ. CDR3 length: 17 residues. The CDR3 region has the DNA TGCGCCAGCAGCTTGGGACAAATAAGCTCCTATAATTCACCCCTCCACTTT. Translation: CASSLGQISSYNSPLHF.

The rearrangement joins TRBV19 to TRBJ2-1; 15 nucleotides match TRBD2. This CDR3 comprises 16 residues. Trimming at V came to 6 bases and at J to 10 bases, leaving 10 bases not matched to a gene. In germline, CDR1 is LNHDA, CDR2 SQIVND (reference sequence). CDR3 DNA: TGTGCCAGTAGCACCCGGACTAGCGGGGGGGCTGCGGAGCAGTTCTTC. The encoded protein is CASSTRTSGGAAEQFF.

The chain carries TRBV13 and TRBJ1-3, with unresolved D. The CDR3 totals 14 residues. Germline V gives CDR1 PRHDT, CDR2 FYEKMQ (reference sequence). V lost 5 bases and J lost 3, with 11 bases in between. CDR3 DNA sequence: TGTGCCAGCAGCCCGGTCGGGGTTGGAAACACCATATATTTT. It yields the protein CASSPVGVGNTIYF.

The V and J genes are TRBV30 and TRBJ2-3, with 9 bases lining up with TRBD2. CDR1 is GTSNPN, CDR2 SVGIG, per germline (reference sequence). With V trimmed by 2 bases and J by 2 bases, 5 bases remained unmatched. The CDR3 sequence is 15 residues long. The DNA of the CDR3 is TGTGCCTGGAGTACGACTAGCGGTATCACAGATACGCAGTATTTT. Amino acid sequence: CAWSTTSGITDTQYF.

Concerning this clone itself: The sample holds other DNA sequences that translate to the same CDR3. The genes are TRBV7-2 and TRBJ1-2, with TRBD1 identical over 7 bases. This CDR3 has 13 residues. J gave up 8 bases and V 5 bases, and 8 bases lay outside the gene matches. CDR1 and CDR2 (germline): SGHTA, FQGNSA. DNA for the CDR3: TGTGCCAGCAGCCTTGACAGGGTGCACGGCTACACCTTC. Translation gives CASSLDRVHGYTF. Supplemented by reference TRBV7-2 and TRBJ1-2, the full variable domain reads GAGVSQSPSNKVTEKGKDVELRCDPISGHTALYWYRQSLGQGLEFLIYFQGNSAPDKSGLPSDRFSAERTGGSVSTLTIQRTQQEDSAVYLCASSLDRVHGYTFGSGTRLTVV.

This clone occurred once. This chain uses TRBV25-1 with TRBJ1-1, with D unclear. CDR1 MGHDK and CDR2 SYGVNS come from the germline V gene. V lost 7 bases, J lost 3 bases, and 9 bases lay in between. The CDR3 has 12 amino acids. CDR3 loop: CASTPGDTEAFF. The DNA of the CDR3 is TGTGCCAGCACTCCCGGAGACACTGAAGCTTTCTTT.

The chain joins TRBV27 to TRBJ2-1, with 10 bases that match TRBD2. Trimming at V came to 2 bases and at J to 4 bases, leaving 5 bases not matched to a gene. Germline V CDR1 and CDR2: MNHEY, SMNVEV (reference sequence). The CDR3 covers 16 residues. Here the CDR3 reads CASSLLAGVFYNEQFF. CDR3 nucleotides: TGTGCCAGCAGTTTACTAGCGGGGGTATTTTACAATGAGCAGTTCTTC.

This clone was observed a few times. This sequence joins TRBV6-1 and TRBJ2-7; 8 nucleotides agree with TRBD2. In germline, CDR1 is MNHNS, CDR2 SASEGT. The trim removed 6 bases at V and 7 bases at J, leaving 8 bases unmatched. This CDR3 region has 13 residues. CDR3 amino acids: CASRVSGGWEQYV. In nucleotides, the CDR3 is TGTGCCAGCAGGGTAAGCGGGGGCTGGGAGCAGTACGTC.

CDR3 nucleotide sequence: TGTGCCAGCAGCCTGCGGACAGGGTATTACGATGAGCAGTTCTTC. This sequence encodes CASSLRTGYYDEQFF. This chain links TRBV7-8 with TRBJ2-1, with 8 bases matching TRBD1. This CDR3 comprises 15 residues. J lost 8 bases, V lost 5 bases, and 11 bases had no gene match. Germline CDR1 SGHVS, CDR2 FQNEAQ. Full variable domain (remainder filled in from reference TRBV7-8 and TRBJ2-1): GAGVSQSPRYKVAKRGQDVALRCDPISGHVSLFWYQQALGQGPEFLTYFQNEAQLDKSGLPSDRFFAERPEGSVSTLKIQRTQQEDSAVYLCASSLRTGYYDEQFFGPGTRLTVL.

The chain recombines TRBV10-1 with TRBJ1-3, with D possibly matching TRBD1 (5 bases). The CDR3 runs to 14 residues. Germline values: CDR1 WNHNN, CDR2 SYGVQD (reference sequence). The V end lost 4 bases, the J end lost 0 bases, and 7 bases lay between the germline ends. CDR3 sequence (DNA): TGCGCCAGCAGTGGGACAATCTCTGGAAACACCATATATTTT. Protein product: CASSGTISGNTIYF.

The chain carries TRBV12-5 and TRBJ2-1, with 8 bases matching TRBD2. CDR3 size: 15 residues. Per the germline V gene, CDR1 is LGHNT and CDR2 is FRNRAP. V lost 6 bases to trimming and J lost 7 bases; unmatched junction nucleotides: 11. DNA of the CDR3: TGTGCTAGTGGCTCCACACGGGAGGGCCGGAATGAGCAGTTCTTC. Protein product: CASGSTREGRNEQFF. The complete variable domain, with remaining parts taken from reference TRBV12-5 and TRBJ2-1, reads DARVTQTPRHKVTEMGQEVTMRCQPILGHNTVFWYRQTMMQGLELLAYFRNRAPLDDSGMPKDRFSAEMPDATLATLKIQPSEPRDSAVYFCASGSTREGRNEQFFGPGTRLTVL.

The rearrangement joins TRBV28 to TRBJ1-1, with TRBD1 identical over 7 bases. Germline V CDR1 and CDR2: MDHEN, SYDVKM. Trimming removed 5 bases from V and 1 base from J; junction bases left unmatched: 1. CDR3 size: 13 residues. In DNA, the CDR3 is TGTGCCAGCAGTCGGGACAGGAACACTGAAGCTTTCTTT. Its protein product is CASSRDRNTEAFF.

The rearrangement joins TRBV5-4 to TRBJ2-5, with D perhaps matching TRBD2 (6 bases). V was trimmed by 0 bases and J by 4 bases, leaving 13 bases between them. From germline, CDR1 is SGHNT and CDR2 YYREEE (reference sequence). The CDR3 is made up of 15 amino acids. In DNA form, the CDR3 reads TGTGCCAGCAGCTTGGACCTAGCGATCGGAGAGACCCAGTACTTC. This sequence encodes CASSLDLAIGETQYF.

The chain uses TRBV5-3 and TRBJ1-5; D ambiguous. TRBV5-3 is given ORF status, its function remaining uncertain. Trimming shortened V by 0 bases and J by 2 bases, and 18 bases separated the two germline ends. There are 18 residues in the CDR3. This CDR3 reads CARSLAAGPKGGNQPQHF. CDR3 in DNA: TGTGCCAGAAGCTTGGCCGCGGGTCCTAAGGGCGGCAATCAGCCCCAGCATTTT.

This sequence joins TRBV2 and TRBJ2-3, with 8 bases identical to TRBD1. CDR1 is SNHLY and CDR2 is FYNNEI in the germline V gene. The ends lost 11 bases at V and 2 bases at J; junction bases unmatched: 6. The CDR3 is 13 residues long. The CDR3 DNA follows: TGTGCCGGGGGACAGGCGTACACAGATACGCAGTATTTT. This translates into CAGGQAYTDTQYF.

V is TRBV28 and J is TRBJ2-7; 8 nucleotides align to TRBD1. Germline loops: CDR1 MDHEN, CDR2 SYDVKM. The CDR3 runs 15 residues. The V segment lost 6 bases and the J segment 1 base; nucleotides outside the gene matches: 8. DNA of the CDR3: TGTGCCAGCAGCCGCCCGGGACAGGCATCCTACGAGCAGTACGTC. Its protein product is CASSRPGQASYEQYV.

The rearrangement links TRBV11-3 to TRBJ2-1; 10 bases are a match to TRBD1. The germline V gene encodes CDR1 SGHNT and CDR2 YENEEA. J was trimmed by 8 bases and V by 3 bases; bases with no gene match: 4. This CDR3 has 14 amino acids. CDR3 loop: CASSFGQGVDEQFF. CDR3 sequence (DNA): TGTGCCAGCAGCTTCGGACAGGGGGTAGATGAGCAGTTCTTC.

This chain uses TRBV29-1 with TRBJ2-1, with 10 bases fitting TRBD1. V gave up 5 bases and J gave up 8 bases; unmatched junction bases: 12. Germline V CDR1 and CDR2: SQVTM, ANQGSEA. The CDR3 is made up of 15 amino acids. The chain's CDR3 is CSVTAGTGVNDEQFF. CDR3 nucleotides: TGCAGCGTTACGGCCGGGACAGGGGTAAACGATGAGCAGTTCTTC.

The chain combines TRBV7-9 with TRBJ2-3; 8 positions agree with TRBD2. The V segment lost 2 bases and the J segment 4 bases; nucleotides outside the gene matches: 5. The CDR3 runs 15 residues. Germline CDR1 is SEHNR and CDR2 is FQNEAQ (reference sequence). CDR3 in DNA: TGTGCCAGCAGCTTACCGGGAGGGCCATCAGATACGCAGTATTTT. As protein: CASSLPGGPSDTQYF.

The chain links TRBV6-6 to TRBJ1-6; TRBD1 matches 7 bases. CDR1 and CDR2 (germline): MNHNY, SVGAGI (reference sequence). V shed 6 bases and J 8 bases; nucleotides not matched to a gene: 7. The CDR3 totals 14 residues. Here the CDR3 DNA reads TGTGCCAGCAGGGCCGGGACAGTCGATTCACCCCTCCACTTT. Protein product: CASRAGTVDSPLHF.

The rearrangement links TRBV5-6 to TRBJ1-5, with D perhaps matching TRBD1 (6 bases). Germline V CDR1 and CDR2: SGHDT, YYEEEE. Trimming stripped 3 bases from V and 7 bases from J, with 14 bases between. This CDR3 is 14 amino acids long. The CDR3 sequence: CASSSSQGLQPQHF. The DNA for the CDR3 is TGTGCCAGCAGCTCCTCACAGGGCCTCCAGCCCCAGCATTTT.